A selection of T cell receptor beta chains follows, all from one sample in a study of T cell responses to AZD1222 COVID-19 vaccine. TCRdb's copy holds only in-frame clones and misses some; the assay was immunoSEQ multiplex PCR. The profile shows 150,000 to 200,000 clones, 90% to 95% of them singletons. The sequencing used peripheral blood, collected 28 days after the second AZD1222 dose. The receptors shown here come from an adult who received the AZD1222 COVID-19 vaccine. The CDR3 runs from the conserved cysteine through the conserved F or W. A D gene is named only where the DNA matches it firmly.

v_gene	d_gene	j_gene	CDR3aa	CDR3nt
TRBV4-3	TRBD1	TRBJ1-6	CASGRGTEYNSPLHF	TGCGCCAGCGGCCGGGGGACAGAATATAATTCACCCCTCCACTTT
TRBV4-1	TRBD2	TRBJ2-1	CASSRLPGTSGRNEQFF	TGCGCCAGCAGCCGATTACCCGGGACTAGCGGGAGAAATGAGCAGTTCTTC
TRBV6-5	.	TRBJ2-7	CASKDYEQYF	TGTGCCAGCAAGGATTACGAGCAGTACTTC
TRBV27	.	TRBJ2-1	CASSSGGTYNEQFF	TGTGCCAGTTCGTCCGGGGGAACCTACAATGAGCAGTTCTTC
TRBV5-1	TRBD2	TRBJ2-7	CASSLAAGGTYEQYF	TGCGCCAGCAGCTTGGCGGCGGGAGGTACCTACGAGCAGTACTTC
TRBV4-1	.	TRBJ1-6	CASSLEGSSYNSPLHF	TGCGCCAGCAGCCTAGAAGGGAGCTCCTATAATTCACCCCTCCACTTT
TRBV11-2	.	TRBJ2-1	CASSPPWEAEQFF	TGTGCCAGCAGCCCCCCCTGGGAGGCCGAGCAGTTCTTC
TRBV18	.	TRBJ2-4	CASSPSVAKNIQYF	TGTGCCAGCTCGCCTAGCGTAGCCAAAAACATTCAGTACTTC
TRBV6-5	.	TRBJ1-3	CASSYGGQSSGNTIYF	TGTGCCAGCAGTTATGGCGGACAGTCCTCTGGAAACACCATATATTTT
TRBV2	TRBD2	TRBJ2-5	CASKSGRVQETQYF	TGTGCCAGCAAGAGCGGGAGGGTTCAAGAGACCCAGTACTTC
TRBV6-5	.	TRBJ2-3	CASSYSRGSDTQYF	TGTGCCAGCAGTTACTCGAGGGGGTCAGATACGCAGTATTTT
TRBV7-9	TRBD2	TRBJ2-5	CASSFGLAESQQETQYF	TGTGCCAGCAGCTTTGGCCTAGCGGAAAGCCAACAAGAGACCCAGTACTTC
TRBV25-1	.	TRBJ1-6	CASSEYRGSPLHF	TGTGCCAGCAGTGAATATCGAGGTTCACCCCTCCACTTT
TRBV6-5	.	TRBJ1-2	CASSYSSGNYGYTF	TGTGCCAGCAGTTACTCTTCGGGGAACTATGGCTACACCTTC
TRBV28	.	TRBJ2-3	CASNSFGRGGVSDTQYF	TGTGCCAGCAATTCATTCGGGAGAGGTGGGGTGTCAGATACGCAGTATTTT
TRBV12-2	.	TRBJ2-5	CASRLAVAARQETQYF	TGTGCAAGTCGCTTAGCGGTGGCAGCCAGACAAGAGACCCAGTACTTC
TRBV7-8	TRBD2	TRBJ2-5	CASSSTGGSGRTQETQYF	TGTGCCAGCAGTTCCACCGGGGGTAGCGGGAGGACGCAAGAGACCCAGTACTTC
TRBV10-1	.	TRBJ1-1	CASGPEGRVGEAFF	TGCGCCAGCGGCCCCGAGGGGCGGGTTGGTGAAGCTTTCTTT
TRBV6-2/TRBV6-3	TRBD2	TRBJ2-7	CASSQGLAGEHEQYF	TGTGCCAGCAGCCAGGGACTAGCGGGAGAACACGAGCAGTACTTC
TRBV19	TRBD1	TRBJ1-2	CASSMGQPGYTF	TGTGCCAGTAGTATGGGACAGCCAGGCTACACCTTC